The 4 T cell receptor beta chains in this list originate from one sample, sequenced in a study of blood T cell repertoires in COVID-19. Assay used: immunoSEQ multiplex PCR; TCRdb lists only in-frame clones, some missing. The profile shows about 220,000 clones, roughly 84% of them singletons. The sequenced material came from peripheral blood. These receptors were collected from a man aged 25 to 40 with active or convalescent COVID-19.

The chain has TRBV15 and TRBJ1-4; TRBD1 might be the D (5 bases). Germline CDR1 reads LNHNV; CDR2 reads YYDKDF (reference sequence). V shed 1 base and J shed 3 bases, with 12 bases lying between them. The CDR3 runs 16 residues. Here the CDR3 reads CATSRGGQGSNEKLFF. DNA of the CDR3: TGTGCCACCAGCAGAGGAGGCCAGGGTTCTAATGAAAAACTGTTTTTT.

V and J are TRBV7-2 and TRBJ2-1; 9 positions match TRBD1. J gave up 9 bases and V 5 bases, and 5 bases lay outside the gene matches. The CDR3 has 13 residues. Germline assignment: CDR1 SGHTA and CDR2 FQGNSA. The CDR3: CASSRQGVAEQFF. The CDR3, as DNA: TGTGCCAGCAGCCGACAGGGGGTGGCTGAGCAGTTCTTC.

The rearrangement uses TRBV19 and TRBJ2-7, with D possibly TRBD2 on 6 matching bases. Germline loops: CDR1 LNHDA, CDR2 SQIVND (reference sequence). Trimming took off 6 bases at V and 6 bases at J, with 15 bases between the two ends. The CDR3 runs to 13 residues. The chain's CDR3 is CASSPGLAIEQYF. The CDR3 DNA reads as TGTGCCAGTAGCCCTGGGCTAGCGATCGAGCAGTACTTC.

This clone appeared once. The sample carries other DNA sequences with the same CDR3. The CDR3 is CASSLQGYEQYF. The CDR3 bases are TGCGCCAGCAGCCTTCAGGGGTACGAGCAGTACTTC. The V call is TRBV5-1, the J call TRBJ2-7, with D perhaps TRBD1 (6 bases). The V gene lost 4 bases and the J gene lost 4 bases, with 9 bases spanning the gap. CDR3 length equals 12 residues. CDR1 is SGHRS, CDR2 YFSETQ, per germline.